The subject of this entry is one T cell receptor (beta chain). How the authors handled the data: The authors estimated nucleated cell counts from reference gene primer amplification. Clones were read by immunoSEQ multiplex PCR, and TCRdb kept only the in-frame ones, dropping some. The D gene and trimming were derived from the DNA, and the V and J assignments and clone size from that table. The table records 200,000 to 250,000 clones, 85% to 90% of them present only once. Individuals drawn from 24 US areas were roughly 18 to 100 years old. The germline CDR1 and CDR2 sequences are SGHTA and FQGNSA. CDR3 length: 15 amino acids. V shed 5 bases and J 8 bases; nucleotides not matched to a gene: 11. This record comes from a study of blood T cell repertoires in COVID-19. As for the study in general: Donors in Cohort 3 who had recovered were those with two negative PCRs, healthcare professional clearance, or resolution of their symptoms.

The gene calls are TRBV7-2 and TRBJ1-1, with 10 nucleotides matching TRBD1. Material for sequencing was PBMCs or T cells enriched from blood (not recorded which). The sequence was obtained from a woman aged 45-60 years in a cohort exposed to, infected with or recovered from COVID-19 (not recorded which). DNA of the CDR3: TGTGCCAGCAGCACAAGACAGGGGGCTCTCTCCGAAGCTTTCTTT. Translated: CASSTRQGALSEAFF.